One and the same sample provided the 19 T cell receptor beta chains below, sequenced in a study of vaccination and CD4 T cells after COVID-19. No antigens are known for them. Treatment: roughly ten-day PBMC culture with coronavirus spike peptide pools or control peptides (ViraFEST assay). Cultured CD4+ T cells had their DNA profiled by the Oncomine TCR Beta short-read assay. Each CDR3 protein is one row after TCRdb ran MiXCR on the PCR reads. Among over 11,000 distinct CDR3 sequences listed, 50% to 75% were seen once. The sequenced material came from CD4+ T cells from blood, cultured in vitro. The receptor set was obtained from a human donor who had recovered from COVID-19.

The genes are TRBV6-1 and TRBJ2-1; 12 bases line up with TRBD2. Trimming at V came to 8 bases and at J to 5 bases, leaving 16 bases not matched to a gene. The germline V gene encodes CDR1 MNHNS and CDR2 SASEGT. This CDR3 spans 18 amino acids. The CDR3 nucleotides read TGTGCCAGCTCCCGGACTAGCGGGAACACCCCAAACGACAATGAGCAGTTCTTC. Translating gives CASSRTSGNTPNDNEQFF.

This clonotype was seen a handful of times. The chain employs TRBV20-1 and TRBJ2-5; D remains unclear. The CDR3 spans 12 residues. Deletions cut 6 bases from V and 2 bases from J, with 10 bases between. Germline lookup yields CDR1 DFQATT and CDR2 SNEGSKA (reference sequence). The CDR3 nucleotides are TGCAGTGCCCCCGTGGGACAAGAGACCCAGTACTTC. It codes for CSAPVGQETQYF.

This chain connects TRBV20-1 to TRBJ2-1; D is undetermined. V was pared by 1 base and J by 8 bases, with 15 bases between. The germline V gene encodes CDR1 DFQATT and CDR2 SNEGSKA (reference sequence). This CDR3 region has 14 residues. This CDR3 reads CSARGRIPTDEQFF. CDR3 DNA sequence: TGCAGTGCTAGAGGGCGTATCCCTACAGATGAGCAGTTCTTC.

Only one count was recorded for this clonotype. CDR3 loop: CASSFGGPETQYF. The CDR3 DNA reads TGTGCCAGCAGTTTTGGGGGGCCAGAGACCCAGTACTTC. This rearrangement joins TRBV12-3 or TRBV12-4 to TRBJ2-5; TRBD1 or TRBD2 may be the D gene (6 bases each). CDR3 length equals 13 residues. Trimming stripped 3 bases from V and 4 bases from J, with 9 bases between.

The V and J genes are TRBV11-2 and TRBJ1-2; no reliable D call. The V end was cut by 5 bases, the J end by 4 bases, with 11 bases between. The CDR3 is 13 residues long. Germline CDR1 is SGHAT and CDR2 is FQNNGV. The CDR3 protein is CASSPQQLYGYTF. The CDR3 nucleotides read TGTGCCAGCAGCCCCCAGCAACTCTATGGCTACACCTTC.

This chain joins TRBV19 and TRBJ2-5; 7 positions match TRBD1. This CDR3 has 16 amino acids. Trimming took 6 bases from V and 4 from J; bases not matched to a gene: 14. Germline V gene lookup returns CDR1 LNHDA and CDR2 SQIVND (reference sequence). The CDR3 loop reads CASSNPRGSGRETQYF. DNA of the CDR3: TGTGCCAGTAGCAATCCCAGGGGGTCGGGTCGAGAGACCCAGTACTTC.

The rearrangement joins TRBV27 to TRBJ2-5, with 12 bases aligning to TRBD2. Germline CDR1 reads MNHEY; CDR2 reads SMNVEV (reference sequence). CDR3 size: 15 residues. Trimming took 6 bases from V and 2 from J; bases not matched to a gene: 4. CDR3: CASSRTSGEQETQYF. CDR3 nucleotides: TGTGCCAGCAGCAGGACTAGCGGGGAACAAGAGACCCAGTACTTC.

This clonotype has only one observation. The CDR3 sequence: CASDRYQETQYF. CDR3 nucleotides: TGTGCCAGCGACAGATATCAAGAGACCCAGTACTTC. The gene calls are TRBV21-1 and TRBJ2-5; the D call of TRBD1 is as the table states it, not checked on the DNA. TRBV21-1 is recorded as a pseudogene. The CDR3 loop spans 12 amino acids.

The V call is TRBV12-3 or TRBV12-4, the J call TRBJ1-2, with a tentative D call TRBD1 (5 bases). V was trimmed by 4 bases and J by 8 bases, leaving 8 bases between them. CDR3 length equals 11 residues. The chain's CDR3 is CASSSRVGYTF. The CDR3 coding sequence is TGTGCCAGCAGTTCCAGGGTCGGCTACACCTTC.

This clonotype was detected a few times. This chain uses TRBV19 with TRBJ2-7; D might be TRBD1 (6 bases). This CDR3 is 13 amino acids long. Per germline, CDR1 LNHDA and CDR2 SQIVND (reference sequence). Trimming pared 4 bases from V and 4 bases from J, leaving 11 bases between. The CDR3: CASSTLQGYEQYF. The CDR3 coding sequence is TGTGCCAGTAGTACGCTACAGGGATACGAGCAGTACTTC.

The rearrangement joins TRBV7-2 to TRBJ2-3; possible D gene TRBD1, 5 bases. This CDR3 spans 15 amino acids. V was cut by 1 base and J by 5 bases, with 13 bases left in between. Germline loops: CDR1 SGHTA, CDR2 FQGNSA. The CDR3 loop reads CASSLDPGNEDTQYF. In DNA form, the CDR3 reads TGTGCCAGCAGCTTAGATCCAGGGAACGAAGATACGCAGTATTTT.

This clonotype appeared a single time. The chain joins TRBV5-1 to TRBJ2-3; 14 positions match TRBD2. J gave up 6 bases and V 4 bases, and 4 bases lay outside the gene matches. The CDR3 is 15 residues long. CDR1 is SGHRS, CDR2 YFSETQ, per germline. CDR3 nucleotides: TGCGCCAGCAGCCCTAGGACTAGCGGGGGGGATACGCAGTATTTT. Its protein is CASSPRTSGGDTQYF.

This clonotype was counted between two and nine times. The genes are TRBV6-2 or TRBV6-3 and TRBJ1-1; D is perhaps TRBD1 (6 bases). This CDR3 region has 15 residues. CDR1 and CDR2 from the germline V gene are MNHEY and SVGEGT. Between the trimmed V and J ends, which lost 8 bases and 5 bases, there was a span of 21 bases. CDR3 bases: TGTGCCAGCCTCCGGCGGGGGGCAGGTTGGACTGAAGCTTTCTTT. Protein sequence: CASLRRGAGWTEAFF.

This clonotype was detected only a few times. The chain employs TRBV30 and TRBJ2-2; no clear D gene. The CDR3 spans 14 residues. The germline gives CDR1 GTSNPN, CDR2 SVGIG (reference sequence). With 8 bases removed from V and 1 base from J, the gap between germline ends came to 14 bases. The CDR3 sequence is CAAGKGWNTGELFF. CDR3 coding DNA: TGTGCCGCCGGCAAAGGGTGGAACACCGGGGAGCTGTTTTTT.

The rearrangement joins TRBV20-1 to TRBJ1-6; D perhaps matches TRBD1 (5 bases). CDR3 length: 14 residues. Germline V lookup: CDR1 DFQATT, CDR2 SNEGSKA (reference sequence). The CDR3 is CSAPAPVGGSPLHF. The CDR3, as DNA: TGCAGCGCTCCGGCTCCCGTGGGGGGTTCACCCCTCCACTTT.

V gene TRBV6-1 combines with J gene TRBJ2-1; 8 positions match TRBD2. The trim removed 7 bases at V and 0 bases at J, leaving 8 bases unmatched. This CDR3 has 16 residues. CDR1 and CDR2 from the germline V gene are MNHNS and SASEGT. The CDR3: CASISNSGDSYNEQFF. In nucleotides, the CDR3 is TGTGCCAGCATTTCGAATAGCGGGGACTCCTACAATGAGCAGTTCTTC.

CDR3 in DNA: TGTGCCACCAGTGATAAGGATCCGACCTCCACAGATACGCAGTATTTT. Translation gives CATSDKDPTSTDTQYF. The chain is built from TRBV24-1 and TRBJ2-3; D is undetermined. There are 16 residues in the CDR3. The V gene's germline CDR1 is KGHDR and CDR2 SFDVKD. Trimming removed 3 bases from V and 2 bases from J, with 14 bases in between.

V and J are TRBV11-2 and TRBJ2-3; 7 nucleotides match TRBD2. The CDR3 consists of 15 residues. Per the germline V gene, CDR1 is SGHAT and CDR2 is FQNNGV. V trimming: 3 bases; J trimming: 2 bases; junction bases outside the gene matches: 5. The CDR3 DNA reads as TGTGCCAGCAGCTTTGGCGGGGGTCCCACAGATACGCAGTATTTT. Translating it yields CASSFGGGPTDTQYF.

This chain uses TRBV7-8 with TRBJ1-6; D not resolved. The CDR3 spans 13 residues. Germline V lookup: CDR1 SGHVS, CDR2 FQNEAQ. V was trimmed by 5 bases and J by 8 bases, leaving 10 bases between them. DNA for the CDR3: TGTGCCAGCAGCCCCCGTACGGATTCACCCCTCCACTTT. The encoded protein is CASSPRTDSPLHF.